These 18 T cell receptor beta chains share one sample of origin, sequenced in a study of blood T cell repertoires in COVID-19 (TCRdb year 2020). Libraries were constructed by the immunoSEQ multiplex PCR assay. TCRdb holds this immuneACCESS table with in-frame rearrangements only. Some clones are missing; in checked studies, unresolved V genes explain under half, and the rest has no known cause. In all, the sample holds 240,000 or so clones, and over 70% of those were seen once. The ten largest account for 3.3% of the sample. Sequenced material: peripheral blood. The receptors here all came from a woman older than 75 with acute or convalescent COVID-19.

CDR3 in amino acids: CAARSSYNSPLHF. The CDR3 region has the DNA TGTGCCGCCCGGAGCTCCTATAATTCACCCCTCCACTTT. The gene calls are TRBV30 and TRBJ1-6; no reliable D call. The V gene's germline CDR1 is GTSNPN and CDR2 SVGIG (reference sequence). V dropped 8 bases and J dropped 0 bases, with 8 bases sitting between them. The length of the CDR3 is 13 residues. Full variable domain (rest looked up from reference TRBV30 and TRBJ1-6): SQTIHQWPATLVQPVGSPLSLECTVEGTSNPNLYWYRQAAGRGLQLLFYSVGIGQISSEVPQNLSASRPQDRQFILSSKKLLLSDSGFYLCAARSSYNSPLHFGNGTRLTVT.

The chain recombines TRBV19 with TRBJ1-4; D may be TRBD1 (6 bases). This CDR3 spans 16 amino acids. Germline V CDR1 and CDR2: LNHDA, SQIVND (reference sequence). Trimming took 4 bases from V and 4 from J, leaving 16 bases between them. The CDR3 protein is CASSKSDRFVNEKLFF. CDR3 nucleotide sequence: TGTGCCAGTAGTAAGTCAGACAGGTTCGTTAATGAAAAACTGTTTTTT.

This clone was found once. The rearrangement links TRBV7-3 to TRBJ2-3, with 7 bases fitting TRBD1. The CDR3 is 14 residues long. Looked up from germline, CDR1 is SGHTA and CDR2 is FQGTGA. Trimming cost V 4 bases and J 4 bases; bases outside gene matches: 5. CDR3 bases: TGTGCCAGCAGCTCTGTAGGGGGCTCAGATACGCAGTATTTT. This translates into CASSSVGGSDTQYF.

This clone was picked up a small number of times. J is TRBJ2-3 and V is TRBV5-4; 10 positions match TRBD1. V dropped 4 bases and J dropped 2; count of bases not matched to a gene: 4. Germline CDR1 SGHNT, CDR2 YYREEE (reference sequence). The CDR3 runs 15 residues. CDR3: CASSKGQGYTDTQYF. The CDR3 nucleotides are TGTGCCAGCAGCAAGGGACAGGGGTACACAGATACGCAGTATTTT.

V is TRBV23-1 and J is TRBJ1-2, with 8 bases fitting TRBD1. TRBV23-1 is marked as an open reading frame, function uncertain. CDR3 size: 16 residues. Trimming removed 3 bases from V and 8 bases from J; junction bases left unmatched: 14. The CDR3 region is CASSHDGQGRRCGYTF. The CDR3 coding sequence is TGCGCCAGCAGTCACGACGGACAGGGTCGTAGGTGCGGCTACACCTTC.

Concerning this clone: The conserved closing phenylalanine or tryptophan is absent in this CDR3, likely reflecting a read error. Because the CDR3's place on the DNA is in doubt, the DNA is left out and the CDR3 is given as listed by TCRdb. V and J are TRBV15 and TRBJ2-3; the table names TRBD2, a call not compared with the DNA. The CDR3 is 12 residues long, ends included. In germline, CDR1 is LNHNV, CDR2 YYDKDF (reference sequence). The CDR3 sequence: CATSRAASGQGI.

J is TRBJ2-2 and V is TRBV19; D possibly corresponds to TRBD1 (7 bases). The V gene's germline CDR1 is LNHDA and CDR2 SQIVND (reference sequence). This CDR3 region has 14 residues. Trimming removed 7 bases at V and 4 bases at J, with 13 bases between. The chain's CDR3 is CASIPQGGTGELFF. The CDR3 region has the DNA TGTGCCAGTATCCCGCAGGGGGGCACCGGGGAGCTGTTTTTT. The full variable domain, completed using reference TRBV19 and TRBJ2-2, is DGGITQSPKYLFRKEGQNVTLSCEQNLNHDAMYWYRQDPGQGLRLIYYSQIVNDFQKGDIAEGYSVSREKKESFPLTVTSAQKNPTAFYLCASIPQGGTGELFFGEGSRLTVL.

DNA for the CDR3: TGTGCCAGCAGTACTCCAGGGTTGGGGTCCCAAGAGACCCAGTACTTC. Translating it yields CASSTPGLGSQETQYF. The chain uses TRBV5-6 and TRBJ2-5, with D possibly matching TRBD1 (5 bases). Germline V CDR1 and CDR2: SGHDT, YYEEEE. CDR3 length: 16 amino acids. Trimming cost V 5 bases and J 1 base, with 18 bases left between them.

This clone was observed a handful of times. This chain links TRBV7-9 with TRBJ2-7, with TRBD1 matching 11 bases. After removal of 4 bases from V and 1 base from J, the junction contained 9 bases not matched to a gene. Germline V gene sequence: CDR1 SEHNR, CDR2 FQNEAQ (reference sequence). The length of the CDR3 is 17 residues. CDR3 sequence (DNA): TGTGCCAGCAGCTCCCTCCAGGGACAGGGGGTTTCCTACGAGCAGTACTTC. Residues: CASSSLQGQGVSYEQYF.

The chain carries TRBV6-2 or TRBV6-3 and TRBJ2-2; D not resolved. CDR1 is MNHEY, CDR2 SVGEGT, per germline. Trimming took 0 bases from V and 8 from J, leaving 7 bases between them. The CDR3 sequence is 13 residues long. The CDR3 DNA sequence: TGTGCCAGCAGTTACTCTTTGACTGGGGAGCTGTTTTTT. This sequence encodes CASSYSLTGELFF.

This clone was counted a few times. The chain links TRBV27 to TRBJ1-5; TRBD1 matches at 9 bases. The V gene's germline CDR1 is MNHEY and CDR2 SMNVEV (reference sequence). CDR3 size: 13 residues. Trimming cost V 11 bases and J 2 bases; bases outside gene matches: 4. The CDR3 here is CASRDRGNQPQHF. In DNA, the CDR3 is TGTGCCTCCCGGGACAGGGGCAATCAGCCCCAGCATTTT.

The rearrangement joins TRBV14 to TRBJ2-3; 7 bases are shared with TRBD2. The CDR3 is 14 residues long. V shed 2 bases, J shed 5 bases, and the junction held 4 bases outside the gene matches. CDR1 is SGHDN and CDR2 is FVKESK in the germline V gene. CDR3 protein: CASSQRLAVDTQYF. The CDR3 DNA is TGTGCCAGCAGCCAACGCCTAGCGGTAGATACGCAGTATTTT.

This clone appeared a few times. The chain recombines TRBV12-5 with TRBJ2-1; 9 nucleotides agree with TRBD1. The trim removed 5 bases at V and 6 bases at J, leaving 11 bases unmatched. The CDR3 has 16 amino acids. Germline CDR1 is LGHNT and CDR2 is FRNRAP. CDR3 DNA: TGTGCTAGTGGTGTAGTCGGGACAGGGTTAATCAATGAGCAGTTCTTC. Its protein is CASGVVGTGLINEQFF.

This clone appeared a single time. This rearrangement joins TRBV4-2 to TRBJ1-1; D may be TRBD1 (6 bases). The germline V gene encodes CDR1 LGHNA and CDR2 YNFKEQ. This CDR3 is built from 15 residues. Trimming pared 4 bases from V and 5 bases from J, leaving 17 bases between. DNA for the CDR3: TGTGCCAGCAGCCGACCGATGACAGGCGGTACTGAAGCTTTCTTT. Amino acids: CASSRPMTGGTEAFF.

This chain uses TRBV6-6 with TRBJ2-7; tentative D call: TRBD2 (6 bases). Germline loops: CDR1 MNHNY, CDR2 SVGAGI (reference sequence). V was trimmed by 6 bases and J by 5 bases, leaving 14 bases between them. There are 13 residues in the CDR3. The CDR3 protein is CASRGGMYHEQYF. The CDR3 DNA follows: TGTGCCAGCAGAGGAGGGATGTACCACGAGCAGTACTTC.

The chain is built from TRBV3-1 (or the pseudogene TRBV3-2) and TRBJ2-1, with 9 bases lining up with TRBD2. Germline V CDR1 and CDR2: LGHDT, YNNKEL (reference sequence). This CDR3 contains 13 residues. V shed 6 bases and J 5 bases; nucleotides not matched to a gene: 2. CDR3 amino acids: CASRTSGHNEQFF. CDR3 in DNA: TGTGCCAGCAGGACTAGCGGCCACAATGAGCAGTTCTTC.

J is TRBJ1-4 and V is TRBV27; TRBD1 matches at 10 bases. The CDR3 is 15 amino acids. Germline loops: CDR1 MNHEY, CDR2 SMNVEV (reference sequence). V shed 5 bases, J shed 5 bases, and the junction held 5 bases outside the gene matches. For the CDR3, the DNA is TGTGCCAGCAGTCCCTCGGACAGGGGGAATGAAAAACTGTTTTTT. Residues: CASSPSDRGNEKLFF.

Here the CDR3 reads CASSPTGGANEKLFF. The DNA of the CDR3 is TGTGCCAGCAGTCCTACAGGGGGCGCGAATGAAAAACTGTTTTTT. The chain joins TRBV6-5 to TRBJ1-4, with 9 positions matching TRBD1. The CDR3 covers 15 residues. Germline V gene sequence: CDR1 MNHEY, CDR2 SVGAGI. With V trimmed by 5 bases and J by 5 bases, 6 bases remained unmatched.